The 25 T cell receptor beta chains below were found in one sample sequenced in a study of blood T cells in healthy people across ages. For the second PCR, which ran for 7 to 11 cycles, a sample-barcoded 5' primer and a J-beta primer mix were used. TCRdb ran MiXCR on the 5' RACE reads and lists one entry per CDR3 protein. The repertoire holds roughly 2 million distinct CDR3 sequences, with around 48% as singletons. Sequenced sample: blood. The receptors derive from a woman between 40 and 55 years old in good health.

The CDR3 DNA is TGTGCCACTAGCGGGCGGGTAATCGGCACAGATACGCAGTATTTT. Translating it yields CATSGRVIGTDTQYF. V is TRBV15 and J is TRBJ2-3; 7 nucleotides line up with TRBD2. The J segment lost 1 base and the V segment lost 9 bases, leaving 10 bases of the junction unmatched. Germline CDR1 LNHNV, CDR2 YYDKDF (reference sequence). The CDR3 runs to 15 residues.

The chain joins TRBV12-3 or TRBV12-4 to TRBJ2-7, with TRBD1 identical over 11 bases. The CDR3 covers 16 residues. The ends lost 5 bases at V and 7 bases at J; junction bases unmatched: 13. Here the CDR3 DNA reads TGTGCCAGCAGTCCCACGGGACAGGGGGTCTACAATGAGCAGTACTTC. Translating it yields CASSPTGQGVYNEQYF.

This clonotype has only a few counts. The chain recombines TRBV20-1 with TRBJ2-7; 8 bases map to TRBD2. V shed 2 bases, J shed 3 bases, and the junction held 6 bases outside the gene matches. CDR3 length: 14 amino acids. The germline V gene encodes CDR1 DFQATT and CDR2 SNEGSKA (reference sequence). CDR3 region: CSARQAGALYEQYF. For the CDR3, the DNA is TGCAGTGCTAGACAAGCGGGGGCCCTCTACGAGCAGTACTTC.

DNA of the CDR3: TGTGCCAGCAGTTACTCGCCCTGGGCCGCTGAAGCTTTCTTT. Amino acid sequence: CASSYSPWAAEAFF. This chain uses TRBV6-5 with TRBJ1-1; D remains ambiguous. This CDR3 region has 14 residues. Germline assignment: CDR1 MNHEY and CDR2 SVGAGI. Trimming cost V 0 bases and J 6 bases, with 11 bases left between them.

In its sample, this clonotype was seen a few times. V usage is TRBV5-1 and J usage is TRBJ1-2; TRBD1 agrees at 8 bases. CDR1 and CDR2 from the germline V gene are SGHRS and YFSETQ. CDR3 size: 15 residues. After removal of 2 bases from V and 5 bases from J, the junction contained 8 bases not matched to a gene. The CDR3 sequence: CASSFFHGQGYGYTF. The CDR3 nucleotides read TGCGCCAGCAGCTTTTTCCACGGACAGGGTTATGGCTACACCTTC. Looking up the rest from reference TRBV5-1 and TRBJ1-2 gives the full variable domain: KAGVTQTPRYLIKTRGQQVTLSCSPISGHRSVSWYQQTPGQGLQFLFEYFSETQRNKGNFPGRFSGRQFSNSRSEMNVSTLELGDSALYLCASSFFHGQGYGYTFGSGTRLTVV.

This clonotype has more than one count but fewer than ten. The rearrangement uses TRBV7-2 and TRBJ2-1; D unresolved. V was shortened by 1 base and J by 0 bases, with 13 bases between the two germline ends. The CDR3 covers 17 residues. In germline, CDR1 is SGHTA, CDR2 FQGNSA. In nucleotides, the CDR3 is TGTGCCAGCAGCTTAGTGGTCCGATCCGGCTCCTACAATGAGCAGTTCTTC. This gives the protein CASSLVVRSGSYNEQFF.

The rearrangement links TRBV7-8 to TRBJ1-4; 7 nucleotides align to TRBD1. CDR3 size: 15 residues. The V segment lost 4 bases and the J segment 8 bases; nucleotides outside the gene matches: 10. Germline CDR1 reads SGHVS; CDR2 reads FQNEAQ. CDR3 DNA: TGTGCCAGCAGCTCCGCCACAGGGGAAAGGGAAAAACTGTTTTTT. Protein: CASSSATGEREKLFF. The variable domain in full, with the rest retrieved from reference TRBV7-8 and TRBJ1-4, is GAGVSQSPRYKVAKRGQDVALRCDPISGHVSLFWYQQALGQGPEFLTYFQNEAQLDKSGLPSDRFFAERPEGSVSTLKIQRTQQEDSAVYLCASSSATGEREKLFFGSGTQLSVL.

The rearrangement uses TRBV7-2 and TRBJ2-1; no clear D. Per the germline V gene, CDR1 is SGHTA and CDR2 is FQGNSA. Trimming stripped 2 bases from V and 6 bases from J, with 11 bases between. This CDR3 has 14 residues. This chain's CDR3 is CASSLQQDGNEQFF. In DNA form, the CDR3 reads TGTGCCAGCAGCTTACAGCAAGATGGCAATGAGCAGTTCTTC.

This clonotype appeared a few times. The V call is TRBV5-1, the J call TRBJ2-4, with 7 bases fitting TRBD2. V gave up 0 bases and J gave up 7 bases; unmatched junction bases: 7. The CDR3 has 15 residues. In germline, CDR1 is SGHRS, CDR2 YFSETQ. The CDR3 protein is CASSLAGGGLNIQYF. The CDR3 DNA reads TGCGCCAGCAGCTTGGCGGGGGGAGGGTTGAACATTCAGTACTTC.

This clonotype was seen more than once but under ten times. This chain links TRBV20-1 with TRBJ2-1; 14 nucleotides align to TRBD2. The germline V gene has CDR1 DFQATT and CDR2 SNEGSKA (reference sequence). Trimming took 3 bases from V and 5 from J; bases not matched to a gene: 6. CDR3 length equals 16 residues. The CDR3 here is CSARGLAGAYNNEQFF. Here the CDR3 DNA reads TGCAGTGCTAGGGGACTAGCGGGGGCATACAACAATGAGCAGTTCTTC.

The rearrangement links TRBV15 to TRBJ1-2; no firm D call. The CDR3 loop spans 15 amino acids. The V end was cut by 4 bases, the J end by 4 bases, with 16 bases between. Germline CDR1 reads LNHNV; CDR2 reads YYDKDF (reference sequence). The CDR3 sequence: CATSTSGFSIYGYTF. Here the CDR3 DNA reads TGTGCCACCAGCACCTCAGGTTTCTCGATCTATGGCTACACCTTC.

This clonotype has just a few counts. This rearrangement joins TRBV5-1 to TRBJ1-2; D call uncertain. Germline V gene data show CDR1 as SGHRS and CDR2 as YFSETQ. The CDR3 covers 19 residues. V was pared by 0 bases and J by 6 bases, with 27 bases between. The CDR3 coding sequence is TGCGCCAGCAGCTTGGCCAGAAGGGCCACACCCGTCAGTGTAGATGGCTACACCTTC. This sequence encodes CASSLARRATPVSVDGYTF.

This chain links TRBV7-2 with TRBJ2-7; D possibly matches TRBD1 or TRBD2 (5 bases each). The CDR3 totals 14 residues. Trimming removed 5 bases at V and 6 bases at J, with 17 bases between. Germline assignment: CDR1 SGHTA and CDR2 FQGNSA. The CDR3 nucleotides are TGTGCCAGCAGCACGAGACCCAAGGGGACCGAGCAGTACTTC. Residues: CASSTRPKGTEQYF.

This chain links TRBV18 with TRBJ2-3; possibly TRBD2 for D (5 bases). The CDR3 consists of 16 residues. Per germline, CDR1 KGHSH and CDR2 LQKENI. Trimming took 0 bases from V and 2 from J, leaving 12 bases between them. This chain's CDR3 is CASSPPLAIPTDTQYF. CDR3 nucleotides: TGTGCCAGCTCACCACCTTTAGCGATCCCCACAGATACGCAGTATTTT.

This clonotype was observed a handful of times. The chain recombines TRBV29-1 with TRBJ2-5, with 12 bases fitting TRBD1. The end of the DNA is better explained by TRBJ2-7, so the J call may be wrong. The germline CDR1 and CDR2 sequences are SQVTM and ANQGSEA. The CDR3 loop spans 19 amino acids. The CDR3 DNA follows: TGCAGCGTTTTGGACCCCGGGACAGGGGGCGGGTTGTGTTTGATCGAGCAGTACTTC. This translates into CSVLDPGTGGGLCLIEQYF.

This clonotype was detected a few times. The V gene is TRBV7-2, the J gene TRBJ2-7; D may be TRBD2 (5 bases). Trimming removed 2 bases from V and 2 bases from J, with 16 bases in between. CDR1 and CDR2 (germline): SGHTA, FQGNSA. The CDR3 extends over 16 amino acids. The CDR3 loop reads CASSLYGSGSPYEQYF. The CDR3 region has the DNA TGTGCCAGCAGCTTATACGGAAGCGGCTCCCCCTACGAGCAGTACTTC.

The chain recombines TRBV2 with TRBJ1-6; D is unclear. CDR1 and CDR2 from the germline V gene are SNHLY and FYNNEI. There are 13 residues in the CDR3. The V gene lost 6 bases and the J gene lost 3 bases, with 6 bases spanning the gap. CDR3 residues: CASRWDYNSPLHF. DNA of the CDR3: TGTGCCAGCAGGTGGGACTATAATTCACCCCTCCACTTT.

Concerning this clonotype: One end of the junction varies from germline; a read error may be responsible. This chain connects TRBV6-2 or TRBV6-3 to TRBJ2-3; 10 nucleotides line up with TRBD2. This CDR3 is built from 17 residues. Germline CDR1 is MNHEY and CDR2 is SVGEGT. The CDR3 sequence is CARSYPTLAGRTDTQYF. CDR3 in DNA: TGTGCCAGAAGTTACCCTACACTAGCGGGGCGCACAGATACGCAGTATTTT.

The J gene is TRBJ2-5, the V gene TRBV6-2 or TRBV6-3; 7 bases agree with TRBD2. Germline V gene data show CDR1 as MNHEY and CDR2 as SVGEGT. The CDR3 contains 15 residues. V lost 3 bases and J lost 3; bases outside the gene matches: 7. For the CDR3, the DNA is TGTGCCAGCAGTTATCGTTCCGGGACTAAAGAGACCCAGTACTTC. Translated: CASSYRSGTKETQYF.

This clonotype has a single count. The rearrangement joins TRBV12-3 or TRBV12-4 to TRBJ2-1; possible D gene TRBD1, 5 bases. This CDR3 contains 15 residues. Deletions cut 3 bases from V and 7 bases from J, with 16 bases between. The CDR3 reads CASSFGAGSINEQFF. The CDR3 nucleotides are TGTGCCAGCAGTTTTGGGGCAGGATCGATTAATGAGCAGTTCTTC.

The chain carries TRBV20-1 and TRBJ2-7; 7 bases fit TRBD1. Germline-derived CDR1 and CDR2 are DFQATT and SNEGSKA (reference sequence). With V trimmed by 1 base and J by 3 bases, 3 bases remained unmatched. The length of the CDR3 is 13 residues. The CDR3 reads CSARGRTGYEQYF. The CDR3 DNA reads as TGCAGTGCTAGAGGGAGGACAGGCTACGAGCAGTACTTC.

The sample holds a few counts of this clonotype. The J gene is TRBJ2-1, the V gene TRBV4-1; TRBD1 might be the D (6 bases). The V end was cut by 6 bases, the J end by 6 bases, with 15 bases between. The CDR3 length is 14 residues. Germline assignment: CDR1 MGHRA and CDR2 YSYEKL. CDR3 sequence: CASRLEVQGNEQFF. For the CDR3, the DNA is TGCGCCAGCAGACTAGAGGTACAGGGCAATGAGCAGTTCTTC.

This chain links TRBV9 with TRBJ1-2, with 8 bases identical to TRBD1. CDR3 size: 15 residues. Per germline, CDR1 SGDLS and CDR2 YYNGEE. V lost 0 bases and J lost 2; bases outside the gene matches: 3. Here the CDR3 reads CASSVGRDRNYGYTF. The CDR3 nucleotides read TGTGCCAGCAGCGTAGGTCGGGACAGGAACTATGGCTACACCTTC.

This clonotype was detected a few times. J is TRBJ2-1 and V is TRBV5-1; a possible D gene is TRBD2 (5 bases). The DNA end is more similar to TRBJ2-7, so the J call may be wrong. From germline, CDR1 is SGHRS and CDR2 YFSETQ. The CDR3 extends over 16 amino acids. The CDR3 spells CASSLSAGSSYNEQYF. The CDR3 coding sequence is TGCGCCAGCAGCTTGTCGGCGGGTTCCTCTTACAATGAGCAGTACTTC.

This chain uses TRBV15 with TRBJ2-3, with a tentative D call TRBD2 (6 bases). Trimming cost V 1 base and J 1 base, with 9 bases left between them. The CDR3 is made up of 15 amino acids. Germline loops: CDR1 LNHNV, CDR2 YYDKDF (reference sequence). In nucleotides, the CDR3 is TGTGCCACCAGCAGAGTAGGGGAGGGCACAGATACGCAGTATTTT. The encoded protein is CATSRVGEGTDTQYF.